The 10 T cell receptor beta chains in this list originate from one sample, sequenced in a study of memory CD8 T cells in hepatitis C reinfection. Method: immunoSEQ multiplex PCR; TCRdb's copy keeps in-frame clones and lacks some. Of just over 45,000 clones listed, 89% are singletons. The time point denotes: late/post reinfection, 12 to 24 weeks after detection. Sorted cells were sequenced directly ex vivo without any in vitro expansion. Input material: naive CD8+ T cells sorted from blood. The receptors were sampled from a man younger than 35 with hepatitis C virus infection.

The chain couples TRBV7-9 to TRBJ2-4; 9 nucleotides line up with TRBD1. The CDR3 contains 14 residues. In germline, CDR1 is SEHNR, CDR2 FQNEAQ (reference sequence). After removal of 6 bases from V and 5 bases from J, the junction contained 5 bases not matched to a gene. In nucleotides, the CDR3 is TGTGCCAGCAGTCCTACAGGGGGCGAAAACATTCAGTACTTC. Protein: CASSPTGGENIQYF.

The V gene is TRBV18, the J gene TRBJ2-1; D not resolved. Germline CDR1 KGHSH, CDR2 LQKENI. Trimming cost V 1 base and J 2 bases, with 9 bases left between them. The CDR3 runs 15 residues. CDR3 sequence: CASSPLGGAYNEQFF. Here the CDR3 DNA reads TGTGCCAGCTCACCACTTGGCGGTGCCTACAATGAGCAGTTCTTC.

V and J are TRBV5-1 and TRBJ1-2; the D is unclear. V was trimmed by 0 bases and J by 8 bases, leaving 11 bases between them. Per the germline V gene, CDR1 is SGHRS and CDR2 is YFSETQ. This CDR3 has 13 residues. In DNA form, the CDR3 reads TGCGCCAGCAGCTTGGTCGGGGTTAAGGGCTACACCTTC. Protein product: CASSLVGVKGYTF.

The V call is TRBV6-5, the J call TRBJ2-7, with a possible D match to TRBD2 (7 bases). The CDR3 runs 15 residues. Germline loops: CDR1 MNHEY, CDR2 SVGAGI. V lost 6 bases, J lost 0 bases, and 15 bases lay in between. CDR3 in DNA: TGTGCCAGCAGAGCGGGACAAAGGAGCTCCTACGAGCAGTACGTC. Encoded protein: CASRAGQRSSYEQYV.

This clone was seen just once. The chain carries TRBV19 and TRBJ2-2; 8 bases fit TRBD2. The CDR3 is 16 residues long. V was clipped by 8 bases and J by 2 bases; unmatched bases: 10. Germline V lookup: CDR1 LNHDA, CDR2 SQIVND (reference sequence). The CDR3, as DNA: TGTGCCAGTGGGTCCGTGAGCGGGAGAAACACCGGGGAGCTGTTTTTT. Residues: CASGSVSGRNTGELFF.

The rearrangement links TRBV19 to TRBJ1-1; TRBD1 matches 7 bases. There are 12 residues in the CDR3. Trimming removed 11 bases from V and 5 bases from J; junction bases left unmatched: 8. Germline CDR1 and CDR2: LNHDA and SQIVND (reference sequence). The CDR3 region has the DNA TGTGCCTGCAGGGGGACGGGAACTGAAGCTTTCTTT. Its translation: CACRGTGTEAFF. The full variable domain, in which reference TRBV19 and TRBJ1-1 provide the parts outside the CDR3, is DGGITQSPKYLFRKEGQNVTLSCEQNLNHDAMYWYRQDPGQGLRLIYYSQIVNDFQKGDIAEGYSVSREKKESFPLTVTSAQKNPTAFYLCACRGTGTEAFFGQGTRLTVV.

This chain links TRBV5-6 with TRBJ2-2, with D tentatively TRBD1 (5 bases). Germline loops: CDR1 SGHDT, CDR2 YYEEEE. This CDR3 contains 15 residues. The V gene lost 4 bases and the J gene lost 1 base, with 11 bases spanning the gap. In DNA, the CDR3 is TGTGCCAGCAGCGGGATGGGGCTGAACACCGGGGAGCTGTTTTTT. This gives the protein CASSGMGLNTGELFF.

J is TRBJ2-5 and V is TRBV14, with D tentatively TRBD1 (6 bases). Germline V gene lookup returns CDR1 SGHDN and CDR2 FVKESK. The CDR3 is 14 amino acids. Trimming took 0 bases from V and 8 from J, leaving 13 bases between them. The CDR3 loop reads CASSQDLDSSTQYF. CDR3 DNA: TGTGCCAGCAGCCAAGATTTGGACAGCTCCACCCAGTACTTC.

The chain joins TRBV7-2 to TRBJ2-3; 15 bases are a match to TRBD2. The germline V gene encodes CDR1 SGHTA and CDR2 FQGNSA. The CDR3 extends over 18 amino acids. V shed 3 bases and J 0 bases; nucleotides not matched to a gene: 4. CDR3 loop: CASSFGLAGGRSTDTQYF. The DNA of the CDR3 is TGTGCCAGCAGCTTTGGACTAGCGGGAGGGAGGAGCACAGATACGCAGTATTTT.

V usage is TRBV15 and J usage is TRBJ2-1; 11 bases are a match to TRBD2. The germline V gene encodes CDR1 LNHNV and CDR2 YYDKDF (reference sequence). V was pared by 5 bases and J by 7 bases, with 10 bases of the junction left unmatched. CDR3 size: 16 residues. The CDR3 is CATSLIAGGLKNEQFF. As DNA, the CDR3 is TGTGCCACCAGCTTGATAGCGGGAGGGCTTAAGAATGAGCAGTTCTTC.